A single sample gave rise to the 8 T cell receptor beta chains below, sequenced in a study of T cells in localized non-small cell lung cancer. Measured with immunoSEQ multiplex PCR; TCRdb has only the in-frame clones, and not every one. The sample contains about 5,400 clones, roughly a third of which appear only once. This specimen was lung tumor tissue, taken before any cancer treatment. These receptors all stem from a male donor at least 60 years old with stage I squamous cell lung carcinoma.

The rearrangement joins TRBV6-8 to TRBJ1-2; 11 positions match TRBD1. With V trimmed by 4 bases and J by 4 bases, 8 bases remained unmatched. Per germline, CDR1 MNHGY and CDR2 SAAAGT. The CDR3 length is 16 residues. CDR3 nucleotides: TGTGCCAGCAGTTCCGGGACAGGGGGTCTGACCTATGGCTACACCTTC. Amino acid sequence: CASSSGTGGLTYGYTF.

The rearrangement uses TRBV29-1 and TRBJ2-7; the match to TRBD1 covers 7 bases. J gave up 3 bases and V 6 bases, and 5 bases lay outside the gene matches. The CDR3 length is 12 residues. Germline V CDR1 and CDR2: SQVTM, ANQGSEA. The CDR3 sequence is CSVGTEYYEQYF. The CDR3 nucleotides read TGCAGCGTGGGGACAGAATACTACGAGCAGTACTTC.

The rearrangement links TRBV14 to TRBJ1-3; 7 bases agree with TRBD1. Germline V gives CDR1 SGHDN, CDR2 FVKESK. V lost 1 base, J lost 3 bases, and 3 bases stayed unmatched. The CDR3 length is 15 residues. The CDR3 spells CASSQVGGGGNTIYF. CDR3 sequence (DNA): TGTGCCAGCAGCCAAGTAGGGGGCGGTGGAAACACCATATATTTT.

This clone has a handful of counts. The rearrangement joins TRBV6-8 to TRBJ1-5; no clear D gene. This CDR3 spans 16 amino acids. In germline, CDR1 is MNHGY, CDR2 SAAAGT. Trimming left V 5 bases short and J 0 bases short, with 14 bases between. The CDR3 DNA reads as TGTGCCAGCAGTCCGAGGGCACTTCATAGCAATCAGCCCCAGCATTTT. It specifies CASSPRALHSNQPQHF.

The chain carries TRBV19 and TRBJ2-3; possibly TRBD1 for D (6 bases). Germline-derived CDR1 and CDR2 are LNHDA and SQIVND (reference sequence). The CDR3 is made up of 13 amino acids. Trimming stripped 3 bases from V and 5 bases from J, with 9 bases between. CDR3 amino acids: CASSIPGVDTQYF. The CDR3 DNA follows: TGTGCCAGTAGTATTCCAGGGGTAGATACGCAGTATTTT.

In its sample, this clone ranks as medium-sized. CDR3 loop: CASSSPGPYSPLHF. CDR3 nucleotide sequence: TGTGCCAGCAGTTCACCCGGTCCTTACTCACCCCTCCACTTT. V gene TRBV11-3 combines with J gene TRBJ1-6; D is ambiguous. The V end lost 6 bases, the J end lost 10 bases, and 16 bases lay between the germline ends. This CDR3 region has 14 residues. Germline V lookup: CDR1 SGHNT, CDR2 YENEEA.

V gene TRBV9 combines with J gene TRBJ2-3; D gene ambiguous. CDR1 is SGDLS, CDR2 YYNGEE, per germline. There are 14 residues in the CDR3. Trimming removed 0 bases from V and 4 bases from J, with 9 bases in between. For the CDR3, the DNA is TGTGCCAGCAGCGTAGAACGGTGGCCAGATACGCAGTATTTT. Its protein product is CASSVERWPDTQYF.

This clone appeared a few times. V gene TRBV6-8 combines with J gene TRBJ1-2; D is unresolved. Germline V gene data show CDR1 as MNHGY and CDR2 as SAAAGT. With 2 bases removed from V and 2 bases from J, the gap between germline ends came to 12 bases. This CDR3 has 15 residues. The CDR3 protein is CASSYPVAVNYGYTF. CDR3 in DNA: TGTGCCAGCAGTTACCCGGTCGCCGTCAACTATGGCTACACCTTC.